This is a list of T cell receptor beta chains from one sample in a study of cytomegalovirus exposure and HLA in healthy donors. Clones were read by immunoSEQ multiplex PCR, and TCRdb kept only the in-frame ones, dropping some. The sample records roughly 80,000 clones, approximately 90% being singletons. The sample consisted of PBMCs. The receptor set was obtained from a man aged 25-40 years in good health and CMV-seronegative. Both conserved end residues are part of each CDR3. Fields, in order: CDR3 length, J gene, V gene, clone size, D gene, CDR3 protein, CDR3 DNA. A D gene is named only where the DNA matches it firmly. Size tells how often a clone was seen (once, few, many) or the class of an expanded clone, and some rows leave it out.

length: 13
J: TRBJ1-5
V: TRBV11-3
size: few
D: .
CDR3: CASSFFSNQPQHF
DNA: TGTGCCAGCAGCTTCTTTAGCAATCAGCCCCAGCATTTT

length: 15
J: TRBJ1-2
V: TRBV9
size: .
D: TRBD1
CDR3: CASSGRDRLVYGYTF
DNA: TGTGCCAGCAGCGGCCGGGACAGGTTGGTCTATGGCTACACCTTC

length: 14
J: TRBJ2-3
V: TRBV6-4
size: .
D: TRBD1
CDR3: CASSLGQGADTQYF
DNA: TGTGCCAGCAGCCTGGGACAGGGGGCAGATACGCAGTATTTT

length: 15
J: TRBJ2-2
V: TRBV7-3
size: .
D: TRBD2
CDR3: CASSPRWGGTGELFF
DNA: TGTGCCAGCAGCCCCCGGTGGGGGGGCACCGGGGAGCTGTTTTTT

length: 17
J: TRBJ2-7
V: TRBV29-1
size: .
D: TRBD1
CDR3: CSVEDSGTGGVMYEQYF
DNA: TGCAGCGTTGAAGATTCCGGGACAGGGGGCGTTATGTACGAGCAGTACTTC

length: 16
J: TRBJ2-3
V: TRBV13
size: .
D: .
CDR3: CASSLTTNRAADTQYF
DNA: TGTGCCAGCAGCTTAACCACCAACAGGGCGGCAGATACGCAGTATTTT

length: 17
J: TRBJ2-3
V: TRBV7-6
size: once
D: TRBD2
CDR3: CASSLSSSGGSADTQYF
DNA: TGTGCCAGCAGCTTGAGTTCGTCGGGAGGAAGCGCAGATACGCAGTATTTT

length: 16
J: TRBJ2-1
V: TRBV28
size: .
D: .
CDR3: CASRKSGISSYNEQFF
DNA: TGTGCCAGCAGGAAGTCGGGTATTAGCTCCTACAATGAGCAGTTCTTC

length: 14
J: TRBJ2-3
V: TRBV10-1
size: once
D: TRBD2
CDR3: CASSGSLAVDTQYF
DNA: TGCGCCAGCAGTGGTTCACTAGCGGTAGATACGCAGTATTTT

length: 14
J: TRBJ2-3
V: TRBV6-5
size: .
D: .
CDR3: CASSRTASTDTQYF
DNA: TGTGCCAGCAGTCGGACAGCTAGCACAGATACGCAGTATTTT

length: 17
J: TRBJ2-1
V: TRBV19
size: once
D: TRBD1
CDR3: CASSRTGGEFSYNEQFF
DNA: TGTGCCAGTAGCCGGACAGGGGGCGAGTTCTCCTACAATGAGCAGTTCTTC

length: 15
J: TRBJ1-6
V: TRBV5-4
size: .
D: TRBD1
CDR3: CASSRRDRGNSPLHF
DNA: TGTGCCAGCAGCCGAAGGGACAGGGGGAATTCACCCCTCCACTTT

length: 15
J: TRBJ1-3
V: TRBV7-8
size: .
D: TRBD1
CDR3: CASSEDRDRGNTIYF
DNA: TGTGCCAGCAGCGAGGACAGGGACCGGGGAAACACCATATATTTT

length: 15
J: TRBJ2-3
V: TRBV30
size: .
D: TRBD1
CDR3: CAWDPGTDPADTQYF
DNA: TGTGCCTGGGACCCCGGGACAGACCCAGCCGATACGCAGTATTTT

length: 12
J: TRBJ2-5
V: TRBV19
size: .
D: TRBD2
CDR3: CASSSSGETQYF
DNA: TGTGCCAGTAGTTCTAGCGGGGAGACCCAGTACTTC

length: 15
J: TRBJ2-2
V: TRBV18
size: .
D: .
CDR3: CASSPNRGDTGELFF
DNA: TGTGCCAGCTCACCAAACCGGGGAGACACCGGGGAGCTGTTTTTT

length: 15
J: TRBJ1-2
V: TRBV6-4
size: once
D: .
CDR3: CASSDIGQTSHGYTF
DNA: TGTGCCAGCAGCGACATCGGACAGACCAGTCATGGCTACACCTTC

length: 15
J: TRBJ1-1
V: TRBV5-1
size: .
D: .
CDR3: CASSLTGHQNTEAFF
DNA: TGCGCCAGCAGCTTGACGGGACACCAGAACACTGAAGCTTTCTTT

length: 16
J: TRBJ2-3
V: TRBV28
size: .
D: .
CDR3: CASSPVTRRDTDTQYF
DNA: TGTGCCAGCAGTCCCGTGACTAGACGAGACACAGATACGCAGTATTTT

length: 14
J: TRBJ1-2
V: TRBV5-4
size: .
D: .
CDR3: CASSLGVGAGGYTF
DNA: TGTGCCAGCAGCTTGGGCGTGGGGGCAGGAGGCTACACCTTC

length: 14
J: TRBJ2-7
V: TRBV18
size: .
D: .
CDR3: CASSRRDRTYEQYF
DNA: TGTGCCAGCTCACGGAGGGACAGAACCTACGAGCAGTACTTC

length: 13
J: TRBJ1-1
V: TRBV11-3
size: .
D: .
CDR3: CASSLQANTEAFF
DNA: TGTGCCAGCAGCCTACAGGCGAACACTGAAGCTTTCTTT

length: 15
J: TRBJ2-1
V: TRBV2
size: .
D: .
CDR3: CASTALVVVYNEQFF
DNA: TGTGCCAGCACCGCCTTAGTTGTAGTCTACAATGAGCAGTTCTTC

length: 14
J: TRBJ1-1
V: TRBV6-5
size: once
D: TRBD1
CDR3: CASSSTGGSTEAFF
DNA: TGTGCCAGCAGTTCCACAGGGGGCAGTACTGAAGCTTTCTTT

length: 15
J: TRBJ2-2
V: TRBV28
size: once
D: .
CDR3: CASSFQFRVAGELFF
DNA: TGTGCCAGCAGTTTTCAGTTCAGGGTAGCCGGGGAGCTGTTTTTT